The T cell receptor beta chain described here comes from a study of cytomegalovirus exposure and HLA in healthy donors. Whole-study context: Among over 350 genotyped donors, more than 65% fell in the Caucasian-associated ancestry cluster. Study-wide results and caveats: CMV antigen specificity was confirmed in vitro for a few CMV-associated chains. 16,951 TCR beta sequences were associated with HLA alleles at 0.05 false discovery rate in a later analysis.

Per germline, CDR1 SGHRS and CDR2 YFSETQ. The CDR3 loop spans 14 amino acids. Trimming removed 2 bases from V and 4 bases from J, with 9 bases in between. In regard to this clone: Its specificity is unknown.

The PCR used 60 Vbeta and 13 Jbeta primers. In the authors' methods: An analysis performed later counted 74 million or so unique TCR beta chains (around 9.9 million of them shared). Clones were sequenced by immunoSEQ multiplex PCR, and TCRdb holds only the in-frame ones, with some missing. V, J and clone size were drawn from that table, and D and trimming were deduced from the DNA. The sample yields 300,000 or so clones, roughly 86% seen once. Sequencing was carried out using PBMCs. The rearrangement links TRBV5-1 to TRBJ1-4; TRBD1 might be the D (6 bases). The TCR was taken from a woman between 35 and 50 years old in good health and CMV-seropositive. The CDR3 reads CASSLDRNNEKLFF. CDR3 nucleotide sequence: TGCGCCAGCAGCTTAGACAGGAATAATGAAAAACTGTTTTTT.